This paragraph reports one T cell receptor beta chain. What it binds is not known. The CDR3 has 18 amino acids. V shed 4 bases, J shed 6 bases, and the junction held 20 bases outside the gene matches. The germline gives CDR1 LNHNV, CDR2 YYDKDF (reference sequence). The data are from a study of cytomegalovirus exposure and HLA in healthy donors. On the study more broadly: Most genotyped donors, roughly 83% of 300 to 400, had Caucasian-associated genetic ancestry.

The PCR contained 60 Vbeta and 13 Jbeta primers. The assay was immunoSEQ multiplex PCR, and TCRdb's table has in-frame clones only and misses some. The table includes fewer than 200,000 clones, approximately 88% detected once. Study results and caveats: Reportedly, cytomegalovirus status was diagnosed with high sensitivity and specificity.

Donors in the study were healthy people who gave bone marrow. The sample comprised PBMCs. This receptor was taken from a man aged 25-45 years in good health and CMV-seronegative. The rearrangement links TRBV15 to TRBJ2-7; the match to TRBD2 covers 8 bases. In nucleotides, the CDR3 is TGTGCCACCAGCACAATAACGCAAAGAGCGGGAGACATCCTCGAGCAGTACTTC. It codes for CATSTITQRAGDILEQYF.